This is a list of T cell receptor beta chains from one sample in a study of cytomegalovirus exposure and HLA in healthy donors. The method was immunoSEQ multiplex PCR; TCRdb's version includes in-frame clones alone and lacks a portion of them. The sample lists under 65,000 clones, 90% to 95% occurring once. The sample taken for sequencing was PBMCs. These receptors were obtained from a woman under 30 in good health and CMV-seropositive. CDR3s include the opening cysteine and the closing phenylalanine or tryptophan. Fields, in order: D gene, clone size, J gene, V gene, CDR3 DNA, CDR3 protein. A D gene is named only where the DNA matches it firmly. The size entry is marked missing in some rows and otherwise reads once, few, many or a size class.

.,.,TRBJ1-1,TRBV6-1,TGTGCCAGCAGCGGGACAACAAACACTGAAGCTTTCTTT,CASSGTTNTEAFF
.,.,TRBJ1-2,TRBV4-2,TGTGCCAGCAGCCAAGAGGGCCTTTCCAACTATGGCTACACCTTC,CASSQEGLSNYGYTF
.,.,TRBJ1-4,TRBV6-1,TGTGCCAGCAGGACAGAACAGGGCCTTAGTGAAAAACTGTTTTTT,CASRTEQGLSEKLFF
TRBD2,.,TRBJ2-1,TRBV7-3,TGTGCCAGCAGCTTGGGACTAGCTTCAGCGGGCAATGAGCAGTTCTTC,CASSLGLASAGNEQFF
TRBD1,.,TRBJ2-5,TRBV18,TGTGCCAGCTCACCGGGGACAGGGGCACAGTGGACCCAGTACTTC,CASSPGTGAQWTQYF
TRBD2,.,TRBJ2-7,TRBV28,TGTGCCAGCAGTTGGGCCCAAGGGGCTAGTGGGGGGGTCTACGAGCAGTACTTC,CASSWAQGASGGVYEQYF
TRBD1,.,TRBJ2-7,TRBV27,TGTGCCAGCACCATGGGACAGGGGGGTTCCTACGAGCAGTACTTC,CASTMGQGGSYEQYF
TRBD1,.,TRBJ1-1,TRBV7-8,TGTGCCAGCAGCGTAGGGACAGGGGGCAGAAACACTGAAGCTTTCTTT,CASSVGTGGRNTEAFF
TRBD2,.,TRBJ2-7,TRBV29-1,TGCAGCGTCGCTAAGGGGGGCGGGAGGTTCTACGAGCAGTACTTC,CSVAKGGGRFYEQYF
TRBD1,.,TRBJ2-3,TRBV23-1,TGCGCCAGCAGCCGAAGGTCCGGGACAGGACCGCATGAATACACAGATACGCAGTATTTT,CASSRRSGTGPHEYTDTQYF
.,.,TRBJ1-1,TRBV10-2,TGCGCCAGCAGGCGGGGCGGTGGGAACACTGAAGCTTTCTTT,CASRRGGGNTEAFF
TRBD1,.,TRBJ2-4,TRBV2,TGTGCCAGCAGGAGGGACAGGGCGGGGTACAAAAACATTCAGTACTTC,CASRRDRAGYKNIQYF
TRBD1,.,TRBJ2-1,TRBV4-3,TGCGCCAGCAGCCAAGATAGGGACAGGGTCAGGGATGAGCAGTTCTTC,CASSQDRDRVRDEQFF
TRBD1,few,TRBJ2-1,TRBV29-1,TGCAGCGTAGGAAGGCAGGGGGCGGTGGGGTACAATGAGCAGTTCTTC,CSVGRQGAVGYNEQFF
.,.,TRBJ2-3,TRBV6-5,TGTGCCAGCACCCCTCTGGGGGCAGGTACGCAGTATTTT,CASTPLGAGTQYF
.,.,TRBJ2-3,TRBV6-1,TGTGCCAGCAGTGAAGGGTGGGCGGGCCCAGATACGCAGTATTTT,CASSEGWAGPDTQYF
.,.,TRBJ1-1,TRBV20-1,TGCAGTGCTCACAGGGCGGCTGAAGCTTTCTTT,CSAHRAAEAFF
TRBD1,.,TRBJ2-5,TRBV6-1,TGTGCCAGCAGTGAGACAGGGGTCCAAGAGACCCAGTACTTC,CASSETGVQETQYF
.,.,TRBJ2-7,TRBV29-1,TGCAGCGTTGCGAGCTCCTACGAGCAGTACTTC,CSVASSYEQYF
.,.,TRBJ2-7,TRBV28,TGTGCCAGCAGTTTATCAGGGGTCCCCTCCTACGAGCAGTACTTC,CASSLSGVPSYEQYF
.,once,TRBJ2-1,TRBV7-8,TGTGCCAGCAGCACCGCGCCGGGACAAGGCAACAATGAGCAGTTCTTC,CASSTAPGQGNNEQFF
.,.,TRBJ1-5,TRBV6-6,TGTGCCAGCAGTTTACGGCGGCTGAATCAGCCCCAGCATTTT,CASSLRRLNQPQHF
.,.,TRBJ1-4,TRBV30,TGTGCCTGGAGCCTTACGGGTTTTCCGGGGGAAAAACTGTTTTTT,CAWSLTGFPGEKLFF
.,.,TRBJ2-1,TRBV7-3,TGTGCCAGCAGCTTAGAACAGACCTCCTACAATGAGCAGTTCTTC,CASSLEQTSYNEQFF
.,.,TRBJ1-2,TRBV6-5,TGTGCCAGCAGCCTACGGGGCTATGGCTACACCTTC,CASSLRGYGYTF
.,.,TRBJ2-7,TRBV9,TGTGCCAGCAGCGTAGGTCAGGGTGTGTACGAGCAGTACTTC,CASSVGQGVYEQYF
TRBD2,.,TRBJ2-7,TRBV15,TGTGCCACCAGCAGGGGACTAACCTACGAGCAGTACTTC,CATSRGLTYEQYF
.,.,TRBJ1-1,TRBV7-8,TGTGCCAGCAGCCCGGAAGAGGGTGGATGGGCTGAAGCTTTCTTT,CASSPEEGGWAEAFF
.,.,TRBJ1-4,TRBV19,TGTGCCAGTAGTGACAGGCCGAATGAAAAACTGTTTTTT,CASSDRPNEKLFF
.,.,TRBJ1-1,TRBV6-1,TGTGCCAGCAGTGCTGCGGAGGGTAAGACTGAAGCTTTCTTT,CASSAAEGKTEAFF
.,once,TRBJ1-1,TRBV27,TGTGCCAGCAGTTACTTGTCCTACACTGAAGCTTTCTTT,CASSYLSYTEAFF
.,.,TRBJ1-3,TRBV11-2,TGTGCCAGCAGCTTATTTGGCAGGGCGGCTGGAAACACCATATATTTT,CASSLFGRAAGNTIYF
.,.,TRBJ1-1,TRBV15,TGTGCCACCCAAGTCGAGCCGAACACTGAAGCTTTCTTT,CATQVEPNTEAFF
.,.,TRBJ2-2,TRBV7-2,TGTGCCAGCAGTTTTAACTACAGGAGTAACACCGGGGAGCTGTTTTTT,CASSFNYRSNTGELFF
TRBD1,.,TRBJ1-1,TRBV5-1,TGCGCCAGCAGCTTCAACCAGGGGGCATGGGCTGAAGCTTTCTTT,CASSFNQGAWAEAFF
TRBD1,.,TRBJ1-2,TRBV5-5,TGTGCCAGCAGCCCGGACAGGGTCTATGGCTACACCTTC,CASSPDRVYGYTF
.,.,TRBJ1-2,TRBV28,TGTGCCACAGGGGACCGCCACTATGGCTACACCTTC,CATGDRHYGYTF
.,.,TRBJ2-7,TRBV6-1,TGTGCCAGCACCGGGTCTCCGGGATCCTACGAGCAGTACTTC,CASTGSPGSYEQYF
.,.,TRBJ1-4,TRBV5-8,TGTGCCAGCAGCCTCGTACTTGGGGGACTGGATGCAACTAATGAAAAACTGTTTTTT,CASSLVLGGLDATNEKLFF
TRBD2,.,TRBJ2-3,TRBV30,TGTGCCTGGAGTGTAAGCGGGATCACAGATACGCAGTATTTT,CAWSVSGITDTQYF
TRBD2,.,TRBJ2-5,TRBV7-2,TGTGCCAGCAGCCGGCTAGCGGGGGCAAACCAAGAGACCCAGTACTTC,CASSRLAGANQETQYF
.,.,TRBJ2-3,TRBV5-4,TGTGCCAGCAGCTTGAGAGCGGGTAGCACAGATACGCAGTATTTT,CASSLRAGSTDTQYF
TRBD1,.,TRBJ2-3,TRBV4-3,TGCGCCAGCAGCCAAGAAGGGGACAGGGGGGCGGGGATCACAGATACGCAGTATTTT,CASSQEGDRGAGITDTQYF
.,.,TRBJ2-1,TRBV5-8,TGTGCCAGCAGCTTGGTGGCTACTCGAAGCGTTGAGCAGTTCTTC,CASSLVATRSVEQFF
.,.,TRBJ2-1,TRBV27,TGTGCCAGCAGTTTATCGGCAGGGCCTGAGCAGTTCTTC,CASSLSAGPEQFF
TRBD2,.,TRBJ2-5,TRBV9,TGTGCCCGCCGGCAGCTAGCGGGAGGAAGTGAGACCCAGTACTTC,CARRQLAGGSETQYF
TRBD2,.,TRBJ2-1,TRBV6-5,TGTGCCAGCACCCTAAGGACTAGCGCCTACAATGAGCAGTTCTTC,CASTLRTSAYNEQFF
TRBD2,.,TRBJ2-1,TRBV5-1,TGCGCCAGCAACCACCGGGGAGGACTAGCGGACAATGAGCAGTTCTTC,CASNHRGGLADNEQFF
TRBD1,.,TRBJ1-2,TRBV13,TGTGCCAGCAGCTATAAACACGGGACAGGCTATGGCTACACCTTC,CASSYKHGTGYGYTF
.,.,TRBJ2-5,TRBV2,TGTGCCAGCAGTAAACTAAAGGTAGAGACCCAGTACTTC,CASSKLKVETQYF
.,.,TRBJ1-1,TRBV6-6,TGTGCCAGCAGCCGGCAGGGCACTGAAGCTTTCTTT,CASSRQGTEAFF
TRBD1,.,TRBJ1-4,TRBV30,TGTGCCTGGAGTGTACTAAGGACGAGAACGACAGGGATCGCAACTAATGAAAAACTGTTTTTT,CAWSVLRTRTTGIATNEKLFF
TRBD2,.,TRBJ2-1,TRBV7-3,TGTGCCAGCAGCTCAGCGGGAGGGCTGACCAATGAGCAGTTCTTC,CASSSAGGLTNEQFF
.,.,TRBJ2-6,TRBV5-5,TGTGCCAGCAGAAACCGGGACACTTGGGGTGCTGGGGCCAACGTCCTGACTTTC,CASRNRDTWGAGANVLTF
.,.,TRBJ2-1,TRBV27,TGTGCCAGCAGTCCTTTAACCTACAATGAGCAGTTCTTC,CASSPLTYNEQFF
TRBD1,.,TRBJ1-2,TRBV6-6,TGTGCCAGCAGGATAGACAGGGGGCCCGAGGGCTACACCTTC,CASRIDRGPEGYTF
TRBD2,.,TRBJ2-7,TRBV7-2,TGTGCCAGCAGCTTAGAGGGCGGGAGGGCCTACGAGCAGTACTTC,CASSLEGGRAYEQYF